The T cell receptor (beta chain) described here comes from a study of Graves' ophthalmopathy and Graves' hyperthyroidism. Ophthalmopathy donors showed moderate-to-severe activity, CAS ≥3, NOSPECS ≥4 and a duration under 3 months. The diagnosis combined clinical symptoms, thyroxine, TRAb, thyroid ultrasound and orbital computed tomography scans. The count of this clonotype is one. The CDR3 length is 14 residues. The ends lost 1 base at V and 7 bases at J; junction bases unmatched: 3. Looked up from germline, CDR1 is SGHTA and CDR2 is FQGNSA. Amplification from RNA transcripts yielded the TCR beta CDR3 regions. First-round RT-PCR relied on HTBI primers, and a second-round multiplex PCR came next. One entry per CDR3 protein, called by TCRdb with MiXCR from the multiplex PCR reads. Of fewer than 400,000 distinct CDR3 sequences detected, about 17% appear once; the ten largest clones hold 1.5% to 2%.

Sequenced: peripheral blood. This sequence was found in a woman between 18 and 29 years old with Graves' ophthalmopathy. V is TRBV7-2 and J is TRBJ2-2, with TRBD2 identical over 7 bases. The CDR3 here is CASSLEGGFGELFF. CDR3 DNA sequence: TGTGCCAGCAGCTTAGAGGGAGGGTTCGGGGAGCTGTTTTTT.